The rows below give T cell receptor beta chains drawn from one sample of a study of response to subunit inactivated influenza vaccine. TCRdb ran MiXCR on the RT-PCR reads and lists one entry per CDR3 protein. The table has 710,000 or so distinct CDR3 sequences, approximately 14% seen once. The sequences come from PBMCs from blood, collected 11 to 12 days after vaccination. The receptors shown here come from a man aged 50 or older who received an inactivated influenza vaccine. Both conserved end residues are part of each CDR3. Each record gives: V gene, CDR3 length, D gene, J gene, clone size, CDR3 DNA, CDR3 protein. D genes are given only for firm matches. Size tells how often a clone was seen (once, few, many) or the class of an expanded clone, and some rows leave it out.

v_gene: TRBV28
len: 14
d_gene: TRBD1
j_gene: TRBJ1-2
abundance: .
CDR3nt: TGTGCCAGCAGTTTAGGAGGACAGGGTGTGGGCTACACCTTC
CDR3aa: CASSLGGQGVGYTF

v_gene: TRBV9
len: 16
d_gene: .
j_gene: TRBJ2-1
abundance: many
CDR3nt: TGTGCCAGCAGCGGAACGACTGGAAGCTCCTACAATGAGCAGTTCTTC
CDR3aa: CASSGTTGSSYNEQFF

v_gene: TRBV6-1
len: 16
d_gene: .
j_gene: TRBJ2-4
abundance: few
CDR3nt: TGTGCCAGCAGCTTGGACAGTATAGGGACCAAAAACATTCAGTACTTC
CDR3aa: CASSLDSIGTKNIQYF

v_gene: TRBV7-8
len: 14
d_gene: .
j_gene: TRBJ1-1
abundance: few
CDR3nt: TGTGCCAGCAGCACCTTCGACAGAAACACTGAAGCTTTCTTT
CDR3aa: CASSTFDRNTEAFF

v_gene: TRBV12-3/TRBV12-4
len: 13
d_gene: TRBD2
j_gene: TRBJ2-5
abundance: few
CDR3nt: TGTGCCAGCAGTAGGCGGGGGAGAGAGACCCAGTACTTC
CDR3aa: CASSRRGRETQYF

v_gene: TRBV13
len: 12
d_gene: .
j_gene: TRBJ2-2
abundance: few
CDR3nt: TGTGCCAGCAGCTCCCAAGACGGGGAGCTGTTTTTT
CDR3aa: CASSSQDGELFF

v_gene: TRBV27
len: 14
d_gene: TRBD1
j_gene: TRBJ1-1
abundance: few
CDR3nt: TGTGCCAGCAGTCCCCGGGACAGGGGAACTGAAGCTTTCTTT
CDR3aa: CASSPRDRGTEAFF

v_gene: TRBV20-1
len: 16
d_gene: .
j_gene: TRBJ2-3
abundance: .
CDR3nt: TGCAGTGCCACAGATTTCCGCCAGGGATACACAGATACGCAGTATTTT
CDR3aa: CSATDFRQGYTDTQYF

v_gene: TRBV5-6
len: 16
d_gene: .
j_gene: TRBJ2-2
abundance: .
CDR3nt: TGTGCCAGCAGCTTGGGACCGACTACGAACACCGGGGAGCTGTTTTTT
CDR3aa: CASSLGPTTNTGELFF

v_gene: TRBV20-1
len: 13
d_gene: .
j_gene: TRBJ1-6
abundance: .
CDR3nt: TGCAGTGGGACGGGACGGAGGAATTCACCCCTCCACTTT
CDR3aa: CSGTGRRNSPLHF

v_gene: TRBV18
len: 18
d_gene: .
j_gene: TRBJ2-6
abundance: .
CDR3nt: TGTGCCAGCTCACCAGTTTCTTTAGGGGTCACTGGGGCCAACGTCCTGACTTTC
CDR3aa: CASSPVSLGVTGANVLTF

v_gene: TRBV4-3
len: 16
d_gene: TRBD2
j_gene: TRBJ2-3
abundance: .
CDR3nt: TGCGCCAGCAGCCAAGAATACGGAGCGGGAGGAAATACGCAGTATTTT
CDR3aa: CASSQEYGAGGNTQYF

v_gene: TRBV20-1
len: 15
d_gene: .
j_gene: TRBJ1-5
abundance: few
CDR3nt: TGCAGTGCTAGAGATCGGGGGGGGTCCAATCAGCCCCAGCATTTT
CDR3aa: CSARDRGGSNQPQHF

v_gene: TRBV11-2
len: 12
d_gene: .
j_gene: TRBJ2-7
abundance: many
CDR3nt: TGTGCCAGCACAGACAGCTCCTACGAGCAGTACTTC
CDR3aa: CASTDSSYEQYF

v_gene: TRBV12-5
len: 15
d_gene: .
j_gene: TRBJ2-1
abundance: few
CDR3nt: TGTGCTAGTGGTCTCGGGACGGGGTCCTACAATGAGCAGTTCTTC
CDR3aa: CASGLGTGSYNEQFF

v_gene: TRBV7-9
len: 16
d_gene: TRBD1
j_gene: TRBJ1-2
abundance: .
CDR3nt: TGTGCCAGCAGCCTGGGGGACAGTGAACCGGTCTATGGCTACACCTTC
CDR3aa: CASSLGDSEPVYGYTF

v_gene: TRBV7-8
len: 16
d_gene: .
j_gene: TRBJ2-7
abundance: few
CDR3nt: TGTGCCAGCAGCTTAGCTTTTCAGGGGCTACTGGACGAGCAGTACTTC
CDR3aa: CASSLAFQGLLDEQYF

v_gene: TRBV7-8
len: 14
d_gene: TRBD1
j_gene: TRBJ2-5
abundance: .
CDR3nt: TGTGCCAGCAGCTCCCGGGACAGGCAAGAGACCCAGTACTTC
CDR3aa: CASSSRDRQETQYF

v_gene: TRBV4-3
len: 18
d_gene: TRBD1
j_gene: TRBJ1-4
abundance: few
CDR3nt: TGCGCCAGCAGCCAAGATCTTTTACAGGGGAGGACTAATGAAAAACTGTTTTTT
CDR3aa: CASSQDLLQGRTNEKLFF

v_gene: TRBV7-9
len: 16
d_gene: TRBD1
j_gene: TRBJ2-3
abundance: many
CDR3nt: TGTGCCAGCAGCTTGGACAGGGGGCTGGCAACAGATACGCAGTATTTT
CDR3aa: CASSLDRGLATDTQYF

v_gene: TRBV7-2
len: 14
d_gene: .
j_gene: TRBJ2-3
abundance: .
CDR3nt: TGTGCCAGCAGCCCGTGGCAGGGTCGAGATACGCAGTATTTT
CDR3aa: CASSPWQGRDTQYF

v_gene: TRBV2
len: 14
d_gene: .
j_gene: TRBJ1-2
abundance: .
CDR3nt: TGTGCCAGCAGTAACGGAAAGGGCAGCTATGGCTACACCTTC
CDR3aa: CASSNGKGSYGYTF

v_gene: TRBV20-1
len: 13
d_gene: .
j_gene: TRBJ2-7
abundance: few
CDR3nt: TGCAGTGCTAGCGGATACAGCTCCTACGAGCAGTACTTC
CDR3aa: CSASGYSSYEQYF

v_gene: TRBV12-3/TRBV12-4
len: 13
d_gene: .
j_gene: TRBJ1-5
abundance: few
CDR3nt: TGTGCCAGCAGTTTTATAGGGGATCAGCCCCAGCATTTT
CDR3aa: CASSFIGDQPQHF

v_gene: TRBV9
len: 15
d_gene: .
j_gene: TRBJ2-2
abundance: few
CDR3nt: TGTGCCAGCAGTGCCATATCTTCGACCACCGGGGAGCTGTTTTTT
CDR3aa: CASSAISSTTGELFF

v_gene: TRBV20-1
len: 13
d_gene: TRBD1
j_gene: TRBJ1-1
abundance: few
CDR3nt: TGCAGTGGGTTAAGGGACAGCAACACTGAAGCTTTCTTT
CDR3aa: CSGLRDSNTEAFF

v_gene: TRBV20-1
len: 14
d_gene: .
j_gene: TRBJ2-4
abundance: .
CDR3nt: TGCAGTGCTCCGAGGGGAAGGGGCGCGGGCATTCAGTACTTC
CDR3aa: CSAPRGRGAGIQYF

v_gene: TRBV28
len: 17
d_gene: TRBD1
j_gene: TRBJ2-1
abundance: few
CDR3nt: TGTGCCAGCAGCCCCGCGGACAGGAATAGACCCTACAATGAGCAGTTCTTC
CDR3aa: CASSPADRNRPYNEQFF

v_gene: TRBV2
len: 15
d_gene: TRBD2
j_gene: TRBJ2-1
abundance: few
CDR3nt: TGTGCCAGCAGTGTGCGGCTAGCGGGGTTCAATGAGCAGTTCTTC
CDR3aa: CASSVRLAGFNEQFF

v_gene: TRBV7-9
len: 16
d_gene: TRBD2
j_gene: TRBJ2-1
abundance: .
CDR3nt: TGTGCCAGCAGCGCCTCGGGGGGTCAATGGCGGAATGAGCAGTTCTTC
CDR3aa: CASSASGGQWRNEQFF

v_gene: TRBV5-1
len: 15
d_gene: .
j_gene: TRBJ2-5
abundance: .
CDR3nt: TGCGCCAGCAGCTTGTCAGGTTACAGGGAGGAGACCCAGTACTTC
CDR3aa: CASSLSGYREETQYF

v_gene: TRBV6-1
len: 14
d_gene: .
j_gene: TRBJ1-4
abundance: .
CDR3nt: TGTGCCAGCAGTGTTGGGAACGGGAATGAAAAACTGTTTTTT
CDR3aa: CASSVGNGNEKLFF

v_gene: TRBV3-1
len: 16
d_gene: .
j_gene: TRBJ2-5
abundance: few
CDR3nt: TGTGCCAGCAGCCAAGGGAAAAAAACTAGACTGAAGACCCAGTACTTC
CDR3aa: CASSQGKKTRLKTQYF

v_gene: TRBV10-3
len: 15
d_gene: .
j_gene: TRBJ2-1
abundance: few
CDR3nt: TGTGCCAGTTCTCGACGAGACGGGAGAAACAATGAGCAGTTCTTC
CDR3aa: CASSRRDGRNNEQFF

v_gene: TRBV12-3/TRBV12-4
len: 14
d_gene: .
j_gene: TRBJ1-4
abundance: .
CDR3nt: TGTGCCAGCAGTACCGGACGGATTAATGAAAAACTGTTTTTT
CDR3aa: CASSTGRINEKLFF

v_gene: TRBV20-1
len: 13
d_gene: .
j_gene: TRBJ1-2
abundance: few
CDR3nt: TGCAGTGCCAGCGCCGGGAATAACTATGGCTACACCTTC
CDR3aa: CSASAGNNYGYTF

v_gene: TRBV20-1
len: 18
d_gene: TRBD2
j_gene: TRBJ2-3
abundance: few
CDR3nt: TGCAGTGCTAGCCGCCCTAGCGGGGGCCAACTTGGAACAGATACGCAGTATTTT
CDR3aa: CSASRPSGGQLGTDTQYF

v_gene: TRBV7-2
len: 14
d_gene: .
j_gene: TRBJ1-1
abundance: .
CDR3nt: TGTGCCAGCAGCTTGGAGGTTGGAGGCACTGAAGCTTTCTTT
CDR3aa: CASSLEVGGTEAFF

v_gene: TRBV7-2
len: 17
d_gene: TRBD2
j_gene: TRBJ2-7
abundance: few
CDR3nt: TGTGCCAGCAGCTTAGTCGCCGGGACTAGCGTCTCCTACGAGCAGTACTTC
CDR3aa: CASSLVAGTSVSYEQYF

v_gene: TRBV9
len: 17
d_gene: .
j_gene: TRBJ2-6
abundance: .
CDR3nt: TGTGCCAGCAGCGTTGGAGAACCTCTCTCTGGGGCCAACGTCCTGACTTTC
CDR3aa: CASSVGEPLSGANVLTF

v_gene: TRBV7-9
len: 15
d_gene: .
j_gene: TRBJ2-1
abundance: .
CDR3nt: TGTGCCAGCGCGAGACTCAGGAGCTCCTACAATGAGCAGTTCTTC
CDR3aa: CASARLRSSYNEQFF

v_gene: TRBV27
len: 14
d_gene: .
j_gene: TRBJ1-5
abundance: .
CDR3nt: TGTGCCACCCGGGACCTCGGACCGAATCAGCCCCAGCATTTT
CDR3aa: CATRDLGPNQPQHF

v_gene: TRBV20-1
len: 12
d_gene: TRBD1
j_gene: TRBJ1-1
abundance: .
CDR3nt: TGCAGTGCTAGAGCAGGGGGCACTGAAGCTTTCTTT
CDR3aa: CSARAGGTEAFF

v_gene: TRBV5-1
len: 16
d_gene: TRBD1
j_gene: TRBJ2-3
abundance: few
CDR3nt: TGCGCCAGCAGCTTGGGAGACAGGGGGCAGGTAGATACGCAGTATTTT
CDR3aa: CASSLGDRGQVDTQYF

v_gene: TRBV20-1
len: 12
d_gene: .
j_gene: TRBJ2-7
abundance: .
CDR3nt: TGCAGTACCGGACAGCAGAGGGGCGAGCAGTACTTC
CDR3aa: CSTGQQRGEQYF

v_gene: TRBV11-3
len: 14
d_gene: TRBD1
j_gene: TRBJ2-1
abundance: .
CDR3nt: TGTGCCAGCAGCTTAAGGACAGGGCTCGATGAGCAGTTCTTC
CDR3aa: CASSLRTGLDEQFF

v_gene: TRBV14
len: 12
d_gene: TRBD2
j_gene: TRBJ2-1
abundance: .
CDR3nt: TGTGCCAGCAGCCAAGAACGGCTAGCGGTGTTCTTC
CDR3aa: CASSQERLAVFF

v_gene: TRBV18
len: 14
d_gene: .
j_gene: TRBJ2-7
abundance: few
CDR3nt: TGTGCCAGCTCGGCGATACAGGGTACCTACGAGCAGTACTTC
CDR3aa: CASSAIQGTYEQYF

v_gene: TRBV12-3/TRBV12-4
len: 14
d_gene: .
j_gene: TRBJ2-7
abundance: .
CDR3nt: TGTGCCAGCAGTTTTGGGGGAGAAACCTACGAGCAGTACTTC
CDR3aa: CASSFGGETYEQYF

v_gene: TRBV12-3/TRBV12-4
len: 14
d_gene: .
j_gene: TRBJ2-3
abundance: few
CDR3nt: TGTGCCAGCAGTTTGCGGACACTCACAGATACGCAGTATTTT
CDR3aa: CASSLRTLTDTQYF

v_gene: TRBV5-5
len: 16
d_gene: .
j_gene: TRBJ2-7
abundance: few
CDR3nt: TGTGCCAGCAGCTTGTTCGAGTCGGGGAGTTCCTACGAGCAGTACTTC
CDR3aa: CASSLFESGSSYEQYF

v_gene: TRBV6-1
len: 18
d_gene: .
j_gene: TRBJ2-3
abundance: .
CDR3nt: TGTGCCAGCAGACTTTCCCTATACTCTAGCGTTGTTTCAGATACGCAGTATTTT
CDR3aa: CASRLSLYSSVVSDTQYF

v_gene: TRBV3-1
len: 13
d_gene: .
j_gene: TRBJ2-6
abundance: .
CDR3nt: TGTGCCAGCAGCCAAGGAGGGGCCAACGTCCTGACTTTC
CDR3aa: CASSQGGANVLTF

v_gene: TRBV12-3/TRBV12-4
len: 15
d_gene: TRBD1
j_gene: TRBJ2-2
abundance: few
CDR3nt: TGTGCCAGCAATTCCGGGACAGGGGGCCCCGGGGAGCTGTTTTTT
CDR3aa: CASNSGTGGPGELFF

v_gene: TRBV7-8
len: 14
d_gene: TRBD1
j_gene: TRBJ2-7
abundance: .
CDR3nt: TGTGCCAGCAGCCTGGGACAGGGTCCCCACGAGCAGTACTTC
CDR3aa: CASSLGQGPHEQYF